The TCR beta chain described here comes from a study of T cell responses to AZD1222 COVID-19 vaccine. The CDR3 sequence is 15 residues long. The V gene lost 2 bases and the J gene lost 6 bases, with 14 bases spanning the gap. The germline V gene encodes CDR1 SGHDT and CDR2 YYEEEE. Produced via immunoSEQ multiplex PCR; TCRdb's table is partial and in-frame only. The sample has more than 150,000 clones, approximately 91% seen once. The chain joins TRBV5-6 to TRBJ2-2; unclear D gene. The sequencing here drew on peripheral blood, taken on day 0 of AZD1222 vaccination. This clonotype was sampled from an adult in good health. In DNA form, the CDR3 reads TGTGCCAGCAGCTTCCTATCAATCCTTGCCGGGGAGCTGTTTTTT. Its translation: CASSFLSILAGELFF. The full variable domain, with the rest looked up from reference TRBV5-6 and TRBJ2-2, is DAGVTQSPTHLIKTRGQQVTLRCSPKSGHDTVSWYQQALGQGPQFIFQYYEEEERQRGNFPDRFSGHQFPNYSSELNVNALLLGDSALYLCASSFLSILAGELFFGEGSRLTVL.